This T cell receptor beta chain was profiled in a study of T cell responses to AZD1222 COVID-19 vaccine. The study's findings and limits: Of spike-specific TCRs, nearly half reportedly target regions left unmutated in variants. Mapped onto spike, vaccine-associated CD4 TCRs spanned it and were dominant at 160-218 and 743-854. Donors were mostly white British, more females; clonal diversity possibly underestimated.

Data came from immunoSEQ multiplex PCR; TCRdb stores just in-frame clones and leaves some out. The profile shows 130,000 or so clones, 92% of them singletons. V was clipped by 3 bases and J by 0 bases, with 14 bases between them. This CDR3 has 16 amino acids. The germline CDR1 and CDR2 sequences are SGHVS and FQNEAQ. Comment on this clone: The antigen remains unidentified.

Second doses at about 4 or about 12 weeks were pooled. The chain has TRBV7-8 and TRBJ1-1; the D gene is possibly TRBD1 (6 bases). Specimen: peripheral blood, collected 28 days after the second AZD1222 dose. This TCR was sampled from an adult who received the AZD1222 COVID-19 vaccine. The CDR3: CASSFGLRGVNTEAFF. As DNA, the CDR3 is TGTGCCAGCAGCTTTGGTCTTAGGGGGGTGAACACTGAAGCTTTCTTT.